The source of this T cell receptor (beta chain) is a study of T cells after yellow fever vaccination (dated by TCRdb to about 2019). A note on the overall study: Libraries from fractions with low cell numbers were prepared with the SMART-Seq v4 Ultra Low Input RNA kit. Bulk TCR alpha and beta repertoires were sequenced longitudinally to track T-cell clones before and after primary and booster YFV17D yellow fever vaccination. Two healthy male donors, one aged 18 to 29 and one aged 30 to 40 years, were included in the cohort. Bulk PBMC replicates and cell subsets were isolated from blood drawn at multiple timepoints before and after both primary and secondary immunization. Here is what the overall study found, with its caveats: Compared with the primary T-cell response, the secondary T-cell response was weaker but faster, peaking on day 5 rather than day 15. The study included only a couple of donors, which limits how far the findings can be generalized. After the booster, most clones that had expanded after primary vaccination were detected again (roughly 95% of CD4 and around nine tenths of CD8), suggesting broad maintenance of memory. A small share of clonotypes occurred in both CD4 and CD8 compartments, likely arising from convergent recombination. Computational filtering was needed because FACS-sorted repertoires could contain abundant contaminating clonotypes from the bulk population.

The CDR3 spans 16 residues, from the cysteine through the phenylalanine. Left in the record is the CDR3 DNA by itself, 48 bases read in frame from the first base. The germline V gene specifies SGHRS as CDR1 and YFSETQ as CDR2. Trimming takes 3 bases off V and 1 base off J; junction bases not matched to a gene: 3. Synthesis of TCR cDNA relied on 5'RACE template switching, a step that introduced a universal primer site along with unique molecular identifiers. cDNA synthesis was primed from both the TCR alpha and TCR beta constant segments. Two PCR steps were used to amplify libraries, with sample barcodes and sequencing adapters being added in the second step. Sequencing of the libraries was done on either Illumina HiSeq 2500 (2x100 bp) or NovaSeq (2x150 bp). The paper's processing steps were these. MIGEC was used to demultiplex reads and collapse the reads into UMI consensus sequences, and MiXCR was used for V(D)J alignment. Clonotypes responding to the vaccine were identified with edgeR on replicate PBMC samples, with the criteria of FDR below 0.01 and a log2 fold change above 5 up to day 15. CD4 or CD8 identity was assigned to each bulk clonotype according to whether the clonotype was present at higher abundance in the sequenced CD4 repertoire or the sequenced CD8 repertoire. TCRdb applied fastp at Q25 and MiXCR to the public reads, then kept only in-frame beta chains. Under each unique CDR3 protein, matching rows form one entry showing the most common genes and DNA. TCRdb's processing, not the study's, gives the V and J calls here. Counted in this sample were more than 350,000 distinct CDR3 sequences; around a tenth of them appeared once. More than 15% of the sample is held by the ten biggest clonotypes.

This clonotype was seen ten or more times. What this receptor recognizes is not known. No much larger clone is present one base from it, and per-base qualities are unavailable. This sample's treatment or condition label indicates: live attenuated yellow fever vaccine strain. At each blood-draw timepoint, two biological replicates of bulk PBMCs were collected. PBMCs were isolated from peripheral blood using a standard Ficoll-Paque protocol. RNA was extracted with TriZol from bulk PBMCs, CD4 and CD8 fractions, and dextramer-positive and dextramer-negative fractions. The sequence came from a man younger than 35 who received the YFV17D yellow fever vaccine. The chain couples TRBV5-1 to TRBJ2-3; 12 middle bases align to TRBD2. The specimen comprised PBMCs, sampled on the day of the first yellow fever vaccination. This receptor carries the CDR3 CASSSWTSGGTDTQYF. The DNA sequence is given as TGCGCCAGCAGCTCTTGGACTAGCGGGGGCACAGATACGCAGTATTTT.